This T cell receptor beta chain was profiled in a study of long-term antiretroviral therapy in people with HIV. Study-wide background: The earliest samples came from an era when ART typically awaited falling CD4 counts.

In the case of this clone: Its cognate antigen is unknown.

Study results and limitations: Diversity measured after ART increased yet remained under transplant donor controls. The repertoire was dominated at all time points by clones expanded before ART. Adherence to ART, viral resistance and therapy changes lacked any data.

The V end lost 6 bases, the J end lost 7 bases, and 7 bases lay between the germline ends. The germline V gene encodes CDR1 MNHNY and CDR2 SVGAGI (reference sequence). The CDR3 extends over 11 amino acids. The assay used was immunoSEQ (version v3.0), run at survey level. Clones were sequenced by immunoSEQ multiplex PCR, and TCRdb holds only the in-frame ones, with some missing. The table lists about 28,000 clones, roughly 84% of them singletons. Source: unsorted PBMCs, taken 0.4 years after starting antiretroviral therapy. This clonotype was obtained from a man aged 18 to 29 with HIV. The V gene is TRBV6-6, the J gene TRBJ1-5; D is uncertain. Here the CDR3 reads CASSEKQPQHF. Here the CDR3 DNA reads TGTGCCAGCAGCGAGAAGCAGCCCCAGCATTTT.